Listed here is a single TCR beta chain. This sample was taken from a study of identical twins. Template switching added a universal primer site, and cDNA bore unique molecular identifiers. One entry per CDR3 protein, called by TCRdb with MiXCR from the 5' RACE reads. The repertoire has around 340,000 distinct CDR3 sequences, 9% of them found once; the top ten carry 8% to 9.5%. This receptor was obtained from a woman aged 45-65 years in good health. Sequenced input: naive T cells sorted from blood.

As DNA, the CDR3 is TGCAGTGCAACCACGGGACAGGGTGAAAAACTGTTTTTT. Protein: CSATTGQGEKLFF. J is TRBJ1-4 and V is TRBV20-1, with 9 bases aligning to TRBD1. Trimming took 6 bases from V and 7 from J; bases not matched to a gene: 6. Germline CDR1 is DFQATT and CDR2 is SNEGSKA (reference sequence). The CDR3 runs to 13 residues.